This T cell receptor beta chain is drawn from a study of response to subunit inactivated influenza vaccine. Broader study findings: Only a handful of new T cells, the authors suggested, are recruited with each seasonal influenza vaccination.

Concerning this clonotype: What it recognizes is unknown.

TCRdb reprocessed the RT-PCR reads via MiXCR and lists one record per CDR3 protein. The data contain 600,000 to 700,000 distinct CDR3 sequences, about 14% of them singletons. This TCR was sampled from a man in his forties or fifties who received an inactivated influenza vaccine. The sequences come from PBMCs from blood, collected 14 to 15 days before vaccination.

CDR3 nucleotide sequence: TGTGCCAGCAGCCAAGATCCCAGAGGCTGGGAGACCCAGTACTTC. Protein sequence: CASSQDPRGWETQYF. The J gene is TRBJ2-5, the V gene TRBV3-1; D is unresolved. Deletions cut 0 bases from V and 5 bases from J, with 13 bases between. Germline assignment: CDR1 LGHDT and CDR2 YNNKEL (reference sequence). The CDR3 covers 15 residues.